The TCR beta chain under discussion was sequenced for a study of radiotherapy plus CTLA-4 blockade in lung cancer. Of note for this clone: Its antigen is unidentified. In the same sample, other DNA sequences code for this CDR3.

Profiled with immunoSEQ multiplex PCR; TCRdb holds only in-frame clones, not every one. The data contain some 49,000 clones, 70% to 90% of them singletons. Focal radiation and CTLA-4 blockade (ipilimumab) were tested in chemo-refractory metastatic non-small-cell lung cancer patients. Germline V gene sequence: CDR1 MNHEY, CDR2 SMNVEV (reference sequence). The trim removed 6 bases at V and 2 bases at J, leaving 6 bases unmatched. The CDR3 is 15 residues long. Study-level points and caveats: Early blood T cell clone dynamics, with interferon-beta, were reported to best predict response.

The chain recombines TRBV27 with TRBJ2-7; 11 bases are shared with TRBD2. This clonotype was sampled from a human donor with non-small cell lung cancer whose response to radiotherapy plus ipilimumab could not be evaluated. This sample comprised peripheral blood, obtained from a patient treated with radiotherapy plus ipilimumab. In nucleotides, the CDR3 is TGTGCCAGCAGCTACCGACTAGCGGGAACCTACGAGCAGTACTTC. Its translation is CASSYRLAGTYEQYF.